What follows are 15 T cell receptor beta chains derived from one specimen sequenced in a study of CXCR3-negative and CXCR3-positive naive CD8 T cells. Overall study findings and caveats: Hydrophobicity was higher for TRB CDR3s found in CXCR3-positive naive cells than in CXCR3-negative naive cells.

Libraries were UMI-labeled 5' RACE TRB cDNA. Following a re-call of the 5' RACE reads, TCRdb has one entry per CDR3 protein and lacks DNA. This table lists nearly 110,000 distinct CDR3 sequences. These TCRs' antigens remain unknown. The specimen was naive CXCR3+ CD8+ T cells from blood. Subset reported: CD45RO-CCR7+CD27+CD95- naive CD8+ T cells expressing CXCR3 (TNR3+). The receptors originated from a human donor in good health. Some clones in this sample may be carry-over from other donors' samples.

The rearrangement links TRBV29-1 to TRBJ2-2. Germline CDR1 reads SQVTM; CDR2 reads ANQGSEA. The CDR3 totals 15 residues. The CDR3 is CSVEVGLQHTGELFF.

The CDR3 region is CASSRTGNTEAFF. The rearrangement joins TRBV5-1 to TRBJ1-1; TCRdb lists TRBD1, though no DNA is available to test this call. This CDR3 comprises 13 residues. CDR1 SGHRS and CDR2 YFSETQ come from the germline V gene.

CDR3 in amino acids: CASSRWSQLDTEAFF. The genes are TRBV7-9 and TRBJ1-1. The CDR3 runs to 15 residues. Germline V CDR1 and CDR2: SEHNR, FQNEAQ (reference sequence).

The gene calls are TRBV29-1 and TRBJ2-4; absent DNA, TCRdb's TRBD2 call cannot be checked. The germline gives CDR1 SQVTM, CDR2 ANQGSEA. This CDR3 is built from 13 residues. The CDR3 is CSFVEAGGDIQYF.

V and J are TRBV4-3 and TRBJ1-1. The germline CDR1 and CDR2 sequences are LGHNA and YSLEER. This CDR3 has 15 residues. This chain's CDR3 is CASSHIWAVDTEAFF.

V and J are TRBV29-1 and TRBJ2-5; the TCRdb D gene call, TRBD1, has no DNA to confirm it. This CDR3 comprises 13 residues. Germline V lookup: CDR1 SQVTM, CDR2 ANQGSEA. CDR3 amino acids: CSARTGGSETQYF.

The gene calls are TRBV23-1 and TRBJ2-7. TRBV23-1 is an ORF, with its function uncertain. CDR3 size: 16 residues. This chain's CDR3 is CASSHPKPDGGDLIYF.

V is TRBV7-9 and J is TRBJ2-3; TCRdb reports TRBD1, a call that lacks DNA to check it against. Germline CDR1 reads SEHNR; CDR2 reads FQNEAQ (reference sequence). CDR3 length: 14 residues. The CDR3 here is CASSPDRGADTQYF.

The CDR3 spells CAIRAPSSYEQYF. The gene calls are TRBV10-3 and TRBJ2-7. This CDR3 contains 13 residues. Germline CDR1 ENHRY, CDR2 SYGVKD.

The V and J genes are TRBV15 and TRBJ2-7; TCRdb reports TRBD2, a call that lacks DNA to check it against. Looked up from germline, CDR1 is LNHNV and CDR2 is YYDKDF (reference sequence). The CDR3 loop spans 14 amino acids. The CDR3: CATGQSSNSYEQYF.

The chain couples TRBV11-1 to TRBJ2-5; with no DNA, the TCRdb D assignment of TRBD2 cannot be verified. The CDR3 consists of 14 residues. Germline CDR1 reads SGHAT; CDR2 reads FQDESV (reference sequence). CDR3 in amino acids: CASSLSAAAETQYF.

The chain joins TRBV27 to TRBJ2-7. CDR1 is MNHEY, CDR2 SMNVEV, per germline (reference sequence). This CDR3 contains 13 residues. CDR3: CASAFGKAYEQYF.

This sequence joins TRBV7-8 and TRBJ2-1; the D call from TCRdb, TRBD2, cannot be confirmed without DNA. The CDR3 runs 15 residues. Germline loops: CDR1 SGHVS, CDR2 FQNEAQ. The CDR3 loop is CASWEGRRTYNEQFF.

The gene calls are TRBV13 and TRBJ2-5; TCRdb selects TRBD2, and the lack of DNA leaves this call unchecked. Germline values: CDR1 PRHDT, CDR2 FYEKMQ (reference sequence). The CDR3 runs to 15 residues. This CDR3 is CASSLGVVGVETQYF.

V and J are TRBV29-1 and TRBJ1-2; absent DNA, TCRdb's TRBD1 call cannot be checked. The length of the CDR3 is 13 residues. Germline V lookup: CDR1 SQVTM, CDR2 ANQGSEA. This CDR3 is CSVLNPQGYGYTF.